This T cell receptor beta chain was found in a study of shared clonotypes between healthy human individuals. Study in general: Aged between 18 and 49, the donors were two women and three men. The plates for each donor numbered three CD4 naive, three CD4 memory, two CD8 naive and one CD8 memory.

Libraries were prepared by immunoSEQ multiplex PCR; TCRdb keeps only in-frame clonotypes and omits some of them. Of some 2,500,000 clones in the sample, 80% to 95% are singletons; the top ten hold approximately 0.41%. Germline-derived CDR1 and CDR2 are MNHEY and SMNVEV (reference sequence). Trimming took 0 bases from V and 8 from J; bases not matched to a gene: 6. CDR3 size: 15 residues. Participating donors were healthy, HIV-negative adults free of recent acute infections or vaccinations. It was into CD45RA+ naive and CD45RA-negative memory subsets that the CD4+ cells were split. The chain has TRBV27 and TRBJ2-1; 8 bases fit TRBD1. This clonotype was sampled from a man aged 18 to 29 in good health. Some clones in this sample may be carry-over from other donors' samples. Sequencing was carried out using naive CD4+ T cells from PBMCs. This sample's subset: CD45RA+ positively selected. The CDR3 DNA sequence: TGTGCCAGCAGTTTATCCCAGCAGGGGGCCTATGAGCAGTTCTTC. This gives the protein CASSLSQQGAYEQFF.